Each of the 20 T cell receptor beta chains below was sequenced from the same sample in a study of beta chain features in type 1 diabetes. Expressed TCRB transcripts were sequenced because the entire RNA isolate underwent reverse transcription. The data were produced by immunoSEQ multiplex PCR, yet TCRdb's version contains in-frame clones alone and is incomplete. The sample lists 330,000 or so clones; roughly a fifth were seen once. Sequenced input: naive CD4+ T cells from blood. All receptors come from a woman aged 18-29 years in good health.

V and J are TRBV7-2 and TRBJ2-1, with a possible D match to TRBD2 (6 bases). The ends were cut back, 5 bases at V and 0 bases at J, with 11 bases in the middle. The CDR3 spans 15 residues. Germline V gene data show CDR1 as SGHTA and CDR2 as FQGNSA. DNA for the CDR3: TGTGCCAGCAGCCTCCGGGACTCCTCCTACAATGAGCAGTTCTTC. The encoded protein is CASSLRDSSYNEQFF.

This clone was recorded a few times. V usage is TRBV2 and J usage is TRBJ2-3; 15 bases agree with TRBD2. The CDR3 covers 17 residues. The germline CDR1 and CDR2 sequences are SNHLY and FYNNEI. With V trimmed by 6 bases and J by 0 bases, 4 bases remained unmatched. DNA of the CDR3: TGTGCCAGCAGGGGGACTAGCGGGGGGTTCAGCACAGATACGCAGTATTTT. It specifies CASRGTSGGFSTDTQYF. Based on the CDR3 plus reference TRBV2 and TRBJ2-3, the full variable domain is EPEVTQTPSHQVTQMGQEVILRCVPISNHLYFYWYRQILGQKVEFLVSFYNNEISEKSEIFDDQFSVERPDGSNFTLKIRSTKLEDSAMYFCASRGTSGGFSTDTQYFGPGTRLTVL.

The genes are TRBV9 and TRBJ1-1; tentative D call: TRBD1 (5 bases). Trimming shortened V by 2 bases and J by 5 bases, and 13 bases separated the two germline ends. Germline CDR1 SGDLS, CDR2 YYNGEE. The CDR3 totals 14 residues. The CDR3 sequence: CASSVDWGGTEAFF. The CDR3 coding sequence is TGTGCCAGCAGCGTTGACTGGGGGGGAACTGAAGCTTTCTTT.

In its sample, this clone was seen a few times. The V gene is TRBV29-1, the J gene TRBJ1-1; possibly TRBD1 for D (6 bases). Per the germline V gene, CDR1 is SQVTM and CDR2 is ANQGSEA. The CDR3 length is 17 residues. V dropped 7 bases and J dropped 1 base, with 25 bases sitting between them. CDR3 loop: CSALPGNRATQNTEAFF. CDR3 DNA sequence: TGCAGCGCCCTCCCGGGGAACAGGGCGACTCAGAACACTGAAGCTTTCTTT.

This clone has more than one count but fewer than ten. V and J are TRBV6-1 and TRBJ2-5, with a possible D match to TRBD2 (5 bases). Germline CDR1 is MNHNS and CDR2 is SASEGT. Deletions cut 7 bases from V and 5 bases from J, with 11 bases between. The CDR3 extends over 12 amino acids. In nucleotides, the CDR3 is TGTGCCAGCACAAGCTCGGGGGAGACCCAGTACTTC. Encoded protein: CASTSSGETQYF.

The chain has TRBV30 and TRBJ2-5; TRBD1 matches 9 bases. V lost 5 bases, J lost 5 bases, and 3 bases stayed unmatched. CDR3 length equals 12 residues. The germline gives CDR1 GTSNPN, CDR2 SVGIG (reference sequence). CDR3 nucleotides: TGTGCCTGGGACAGGGGGTTTGAGACCCAGTACTTC. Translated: CAWDRGFETQYF.

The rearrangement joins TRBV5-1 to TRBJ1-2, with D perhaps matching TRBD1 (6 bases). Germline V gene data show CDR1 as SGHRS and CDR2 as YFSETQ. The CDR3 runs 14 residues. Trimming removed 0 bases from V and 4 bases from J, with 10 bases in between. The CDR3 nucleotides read TGCGCCAGCAGCTTGGGGACAGAACTCTATGGCTACACCTTC. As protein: CASSLGTELYGYTF.

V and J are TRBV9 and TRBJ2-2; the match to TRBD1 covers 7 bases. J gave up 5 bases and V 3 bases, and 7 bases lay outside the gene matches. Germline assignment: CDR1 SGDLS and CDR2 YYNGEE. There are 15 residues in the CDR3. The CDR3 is CASSARQGGTGELFF. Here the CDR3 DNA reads TGTGCCAGCAGCGCAAGACAGGGTGGAACCGGGGAGCTGTTTTTT.

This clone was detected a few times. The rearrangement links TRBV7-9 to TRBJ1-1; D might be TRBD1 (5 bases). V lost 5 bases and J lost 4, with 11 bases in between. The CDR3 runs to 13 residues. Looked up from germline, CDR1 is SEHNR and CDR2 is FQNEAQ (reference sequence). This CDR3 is CASSPGGPTEAFF. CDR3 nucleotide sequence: TGTGCCAGCAGCCCCGGGGGACCCACTGAAGCTTTCTTT.

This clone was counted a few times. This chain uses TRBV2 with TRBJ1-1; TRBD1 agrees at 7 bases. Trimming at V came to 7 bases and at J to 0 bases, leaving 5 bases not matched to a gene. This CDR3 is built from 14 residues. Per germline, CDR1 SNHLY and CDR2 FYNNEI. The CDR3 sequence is CASIPGQMNTEAFF. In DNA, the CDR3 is TGTGCCAGCATCCCGGGACAGATGAACACTGAAGCTTTCTTT.

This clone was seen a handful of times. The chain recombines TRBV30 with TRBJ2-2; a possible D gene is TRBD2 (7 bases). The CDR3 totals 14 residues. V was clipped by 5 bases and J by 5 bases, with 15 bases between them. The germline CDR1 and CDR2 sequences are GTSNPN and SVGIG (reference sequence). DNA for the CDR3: TGTGCCTGGGCCGGGGGGCGAAGAACCGGGGAGCTGTTTTTT. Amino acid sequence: CAWAGGRRTGELFF.

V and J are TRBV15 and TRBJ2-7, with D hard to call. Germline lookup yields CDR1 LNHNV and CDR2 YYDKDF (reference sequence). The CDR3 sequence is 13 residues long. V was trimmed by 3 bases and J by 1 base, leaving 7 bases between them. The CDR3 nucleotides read TGTGCCACCAGCAGTTGGCAGTCCTACGAGCAGTACTTC. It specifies CATSSWQSYEQYF.

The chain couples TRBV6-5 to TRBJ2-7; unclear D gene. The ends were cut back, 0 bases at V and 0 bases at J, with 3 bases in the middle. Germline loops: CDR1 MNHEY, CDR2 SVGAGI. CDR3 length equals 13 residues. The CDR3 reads CASSYSSSYEQYF. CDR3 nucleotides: TGTGCCAGCAGTTACTCTAGCTCCTACGAGCAGTACTTC.

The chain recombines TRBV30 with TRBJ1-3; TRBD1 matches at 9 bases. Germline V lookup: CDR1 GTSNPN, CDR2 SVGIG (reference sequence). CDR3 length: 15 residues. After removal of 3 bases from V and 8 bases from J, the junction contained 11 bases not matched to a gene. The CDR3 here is CAWSPGQGKIDTIYF. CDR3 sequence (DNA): TGTGCCTGGAGCCCCGGACAGGGGAAAATAGACACCATATATTTT.

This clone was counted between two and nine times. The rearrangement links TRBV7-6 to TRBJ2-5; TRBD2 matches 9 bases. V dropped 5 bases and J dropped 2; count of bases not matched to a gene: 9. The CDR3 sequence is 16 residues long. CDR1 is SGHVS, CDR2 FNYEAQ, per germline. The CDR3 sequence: CASSPGRTSDQETQYF. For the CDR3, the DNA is TGTGCCAGCAGCCCGGGTCGGACTAGCGATCAAGAGACCCAGTACTTC. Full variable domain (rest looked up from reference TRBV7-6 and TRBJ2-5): GAGVSQSPRYKVTKRGQDVALRCDPISGHVSLYWYRQALGQGPEFLTYFNYEAQQDKSGLPNDRFSAERPEGSISTLTIQRTEQRDSAMYRCASSPGRTSDQETQYFGPGTRLLVL.

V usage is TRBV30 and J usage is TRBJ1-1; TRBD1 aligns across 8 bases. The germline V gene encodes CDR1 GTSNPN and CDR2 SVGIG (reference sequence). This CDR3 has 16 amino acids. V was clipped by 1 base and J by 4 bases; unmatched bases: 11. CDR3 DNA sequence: TGTGCCTGGAGTGCCGATAGGACAGGGTCGGGCACTGAAGCTTTCTTT. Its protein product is CAWSADRTGSGTEAFF.

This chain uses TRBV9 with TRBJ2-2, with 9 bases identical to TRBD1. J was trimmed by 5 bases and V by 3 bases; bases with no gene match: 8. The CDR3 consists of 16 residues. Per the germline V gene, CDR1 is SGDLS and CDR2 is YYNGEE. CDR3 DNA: TGTGCCAGCAGCGCGAGGGGACAGGGAGGGACCGGGGAGCTGTTTTTT. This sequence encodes CASSARGQGGTGELFF.

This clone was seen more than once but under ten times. This CDR3 reads CASSETGGYYGYTF. In nucleotides, the CDR3 is TGTGCCAGCAGTGAAACAGGGGGATACTATGGCTACACCTTC. This chain joins TRBV6-1 and TRBJ1-2, with 8 bases lining up with TRBD1. CDR3 length: 14 amino acids. Germline trimming cut 2 bases from V and 3 bases from J; bases unmatched to any gene: 2. CDR1 and CDR2 from the germline V gene are MNHNS and SASEGT.

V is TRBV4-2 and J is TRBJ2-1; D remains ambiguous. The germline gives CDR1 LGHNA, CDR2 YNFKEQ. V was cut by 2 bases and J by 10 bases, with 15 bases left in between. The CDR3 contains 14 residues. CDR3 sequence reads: CASSQLLPAVEQFF. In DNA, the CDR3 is TGTGCCAGCAGCCAACTTCTACCGGCGGTGGAGCAGTTCTTC.

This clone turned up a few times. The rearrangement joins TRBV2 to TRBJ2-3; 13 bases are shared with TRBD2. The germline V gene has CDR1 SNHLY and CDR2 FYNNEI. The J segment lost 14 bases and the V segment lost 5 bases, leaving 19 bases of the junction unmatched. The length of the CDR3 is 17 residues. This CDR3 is CASSFGLPGTSGISLYF. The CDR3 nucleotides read TGTGCCAGCAGTTTTGGGCTCCCCGGGACTAGCGGGATTTCCCTGTATTTT.